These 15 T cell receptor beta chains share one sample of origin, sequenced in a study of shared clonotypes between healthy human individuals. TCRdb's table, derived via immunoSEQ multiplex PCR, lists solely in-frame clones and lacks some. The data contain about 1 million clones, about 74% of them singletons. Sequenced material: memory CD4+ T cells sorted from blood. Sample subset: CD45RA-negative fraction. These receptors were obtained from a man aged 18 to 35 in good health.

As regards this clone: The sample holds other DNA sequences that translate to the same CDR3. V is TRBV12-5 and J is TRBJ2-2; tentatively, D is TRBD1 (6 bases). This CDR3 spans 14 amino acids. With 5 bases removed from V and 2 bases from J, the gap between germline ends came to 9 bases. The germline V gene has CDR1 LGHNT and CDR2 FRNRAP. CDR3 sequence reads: CASGLQGNTGELFF. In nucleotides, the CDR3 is TGTGCTAGTGGTCTACAGGGTAACACCGGGGAGCTGTTTTTT.

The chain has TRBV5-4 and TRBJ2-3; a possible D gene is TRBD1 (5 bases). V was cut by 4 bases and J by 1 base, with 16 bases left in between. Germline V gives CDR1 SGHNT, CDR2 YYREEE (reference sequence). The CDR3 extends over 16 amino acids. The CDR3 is CASSTPTGRGTDTQYF. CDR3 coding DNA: TGTGCCAGCAGCACCCCCACGGGCAGGGGCACAGATACGCAGTATTTT.

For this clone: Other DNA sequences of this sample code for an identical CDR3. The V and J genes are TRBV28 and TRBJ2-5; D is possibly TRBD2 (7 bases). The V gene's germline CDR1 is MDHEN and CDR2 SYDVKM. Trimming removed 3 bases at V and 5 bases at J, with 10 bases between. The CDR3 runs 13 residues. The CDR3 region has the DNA TGTGCCAGCAGTTTGGGGAGGGGGGAGACCCAGTACTTC. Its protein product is CASSLGRGETQYF.

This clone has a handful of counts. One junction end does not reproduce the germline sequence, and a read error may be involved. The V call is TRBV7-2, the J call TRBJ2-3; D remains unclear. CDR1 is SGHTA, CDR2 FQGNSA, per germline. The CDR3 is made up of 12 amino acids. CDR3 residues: CASSVARDTQYF. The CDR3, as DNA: TGTGCCAGCAGCGTAGCACGGGATACGCAGTATTTT.

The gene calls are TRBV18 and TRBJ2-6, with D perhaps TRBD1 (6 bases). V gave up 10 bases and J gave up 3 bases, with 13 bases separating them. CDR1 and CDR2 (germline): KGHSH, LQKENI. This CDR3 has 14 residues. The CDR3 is CATLRGRGANVLTF. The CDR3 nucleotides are TGTGCCACACTCAGGGGACGTGGGGCCAACGTCCTGACTTTC.

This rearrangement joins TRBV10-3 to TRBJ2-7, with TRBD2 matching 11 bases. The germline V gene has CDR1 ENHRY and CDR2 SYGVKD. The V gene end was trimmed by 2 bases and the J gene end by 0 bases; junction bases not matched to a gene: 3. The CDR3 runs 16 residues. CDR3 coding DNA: TGTGCCATCAGTGAGATAGCGGGAGGGCCCTCCTACGAGCAGTACTTC. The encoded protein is CAISEIAGGPSYEQYF.

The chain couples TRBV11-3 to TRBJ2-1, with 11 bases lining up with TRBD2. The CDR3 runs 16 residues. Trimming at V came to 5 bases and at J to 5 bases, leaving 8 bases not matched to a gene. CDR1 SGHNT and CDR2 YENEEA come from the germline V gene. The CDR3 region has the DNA TGTGCCAGCAGCCTGACTAGCGGGATTAGTGACAATGAGCAGTTCTTC. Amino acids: CASSLTSGISDNEQFF.

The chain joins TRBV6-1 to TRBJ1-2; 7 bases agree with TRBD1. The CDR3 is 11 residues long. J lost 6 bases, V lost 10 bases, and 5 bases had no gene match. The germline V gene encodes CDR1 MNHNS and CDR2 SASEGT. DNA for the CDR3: TGTGCCACCCAACAGGGGAATGGCTACACCTTC. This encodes CATQQGNGYTF.

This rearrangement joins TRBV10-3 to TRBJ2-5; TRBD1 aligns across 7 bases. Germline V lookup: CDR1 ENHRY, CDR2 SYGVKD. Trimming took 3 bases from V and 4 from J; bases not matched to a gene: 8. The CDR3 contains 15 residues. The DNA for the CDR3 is TGTGCCATCAGTGATCCCAGAAAGGGGGCAGAGACCCAGTACTTC. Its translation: CAISDPRKGAETQYF.

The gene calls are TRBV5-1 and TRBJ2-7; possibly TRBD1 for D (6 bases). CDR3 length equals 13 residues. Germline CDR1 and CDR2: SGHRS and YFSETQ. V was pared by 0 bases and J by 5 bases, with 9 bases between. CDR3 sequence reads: CASSLAGQNEQYF. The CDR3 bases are TGCGCCAGCAGCTTGGCCGGACAGAACGAGCAGTACTTC.

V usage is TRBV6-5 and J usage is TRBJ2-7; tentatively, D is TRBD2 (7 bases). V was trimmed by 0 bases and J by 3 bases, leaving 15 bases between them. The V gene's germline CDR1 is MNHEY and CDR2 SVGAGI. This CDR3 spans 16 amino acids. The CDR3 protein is CASSYSSGEGGYEQYF. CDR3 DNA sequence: TGTGCCAGCAGTTACTCCTCAGGGGAGGGGGGCTACGAGCAGTACTTC.

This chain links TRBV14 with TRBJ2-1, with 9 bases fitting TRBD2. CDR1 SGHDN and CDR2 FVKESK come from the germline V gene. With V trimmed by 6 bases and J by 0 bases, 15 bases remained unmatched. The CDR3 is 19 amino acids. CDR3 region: CASSPRGSGGSSSYNEQFF. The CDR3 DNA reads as TGTGCCAGCAGTCCCAGGGGAAGCGGGGGGTCCAGCTCCTACAATGAGCAGTTCTTC.

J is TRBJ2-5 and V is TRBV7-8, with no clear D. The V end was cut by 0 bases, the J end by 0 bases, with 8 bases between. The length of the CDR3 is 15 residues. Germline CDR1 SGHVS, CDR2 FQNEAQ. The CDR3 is CASSLAIQNQETQYF. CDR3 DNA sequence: TGTGCCAGCAGCTTAGCAATACAGAACCAAGAGACCCAGTACTTC.

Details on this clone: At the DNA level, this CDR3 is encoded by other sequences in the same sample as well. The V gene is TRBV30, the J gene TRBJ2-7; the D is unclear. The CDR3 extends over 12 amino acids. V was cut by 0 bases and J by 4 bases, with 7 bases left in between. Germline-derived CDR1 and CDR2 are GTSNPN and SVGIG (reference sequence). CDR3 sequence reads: CAWSVDPYEQYF. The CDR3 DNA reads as TGTGCCTGGAGTGTTGACCCTTACGAGCAGTACTTC.

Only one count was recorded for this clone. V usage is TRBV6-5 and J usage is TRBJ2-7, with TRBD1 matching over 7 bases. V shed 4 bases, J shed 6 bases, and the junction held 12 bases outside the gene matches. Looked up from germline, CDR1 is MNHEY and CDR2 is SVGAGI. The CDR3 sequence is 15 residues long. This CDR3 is CASSSTRQGGSEQYF. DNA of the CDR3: TGTGCCAGCAGTTCGACCCGACAGGGTGGCTCCGAGCAGTACTTC.